Below, 7 T cell receptor beta chains from the same sample are listed, as sequenced in a study of CD8+ T cells in alopecia areata. cDNA serving as the sequencing template came from extracted, reverse transcribed RNA. Generated by immunoSEQ multiplex PCR, the TCRdb table keeps only in-frame clones and is missing some. Of roughly 110,000 clones listed, roughly three fifths are singletons. Stated treatment: oral pan-JAK inhibitor, 5-10 mg twice daily. The specimen comprised CD4+ T cells sorted from blood, sampled at week 24, from a patient treated with tofacitinib. The origin of the receptors is a human donor with alopecia areata.

V is TRBV7-8 and J is TRBJ2-7; D call uncertain. Looked up from germline, CDR1 is SGHVS and CDR2 is FQNEAQ. CDR3 length equals 14 residues. Between the trimmed V and J ends, which lost 5 bases and 4 bases, there was a span of 15 bases. The CDR3 DNA reads as TGTGCCAGCAGCCGAACTTTAGGCGGATACGAGCAGTACTTC. This translates into CASSRTLGGYEQYF. The whole variable domain, filled in from reference TRBV7-8 and TRBJ2-7, reads GAGVSQSPRYKVAKRGQDVALRCDPISGHVSLFWYQQALGQGPEFLTYFQNEAQLDKSGLPSDRFFAERPEGSVSTLKIQRTQQEDSAVYLCASSRTLGGYEQYFGPGTRLTVT.

This sequence joins TRBV30 and TRBJ2-1, with no clear D. V was pared by 0 bases and J by 14 bases, with 11 bases between. CDR3 length: 11 residues. Per germline, CDR1 GTSNPN and CDR2 SVGIG (reference sequence). The CDR3, as DNA: TGTGCCTGGAGTGTACAAAGTAAGAAGTTCTTC. Amino acid sequence: CAWSVQSKKFF.

In this sample, this clone turned up a few times. Written as DNA, the CDR3 is TGTGCCAGCAGCTTCAGGGTGGACGGGGAGCTGTTTTTT. Translation: CASSFRVDGELFF. This rearrangement joins TRBV11-2 to TRBJ2-2; weak D call: TRBD1 (5 bases). This CDR3 is built from 13 residues. V lost 3 bases, J lost 7 bases, and 9 bases lay in between. CDR1 is SGHAT and CDR2 is FQNNGV in the germline V gene.

The rearrangement links TRBV18 to TRBJ2-5; TRBD2 might be the D (6 bases). This CDR3 is built from 17 residues. V lost 3 bases and J 5 bases, leaving 22 bases between the germline ends. Per germline, CDR1 KGHSH and CDR2 LQKENI. In nucleotides, the CDR3 is TGTGCCAGCTCACCGACCGGGCAAAGGGGCGCGGGGGAGACCCAGTACTTC. Translating gives CASSPTGQRGAGETQYF.

The chain employs TRBV6-5 and TRBJ1-2; D perhaps matches TRBD1 (5 bases). V was cut by 8 bases and J by 6 bases, with 16 bases left in between. Looked up from germline, CDR1 is MNHEY and CDR2 is SVGAGI. This CDR3 has 13 amino acids. This chain's CDR3 is CASGRVRTNGYTF. The CDR3 DNA reads as TGTGCCAGCGGCAGGGTCAGAACAAATGGCTACACCTTC.

The table lists this clone with a few counts. This chain uses TRBV6-5 with TRBJ2-7, with 7 bases aligning to TRBD2. V lost 6 bases and J lost 6; bases outside the gene matches: 8. Germline CDR1 reads MNHEY; CDR2 reads SVGAGI. The CDR3 runs to 13 residues. The CDR3 coding sequence is TGTGCCAGCAGCAGGACTAGGAACGGCGAGCAGTACTTC. Translating it yields CASSRTRNGEQYF.

This clone was detected a few times. An end of the junction differs from the germline gene, which may be a read error. In DNA, the CDR3 is TGTGCCAGCAGCTTAAAACCCACTTCCAGTGAGCGGTTCTTC. The encoded protein is CASSLKPTSSERFF. The chain uses TRBV13 and TRBJ2-1; D uncertain. Germline CDR1 PRHDT, CDR2 FYEKMQ (reference sequence). The CDR3 sequence is 14 residues long.